This TCR beta chain was sequenced for a study of vaccination and CD4 T cells after COVID-19. This clonotype came up a few times. Antigen unknown. With 5 bases clipped from V and 6 bases from J, the junction kept 8 bases outside the gene matches. The CDR3 spans 15 residues. The V gene's germline CDR1 is SGHTA and CDR2 FQGTGA. CD4+ T cells that had been cultured provided DNA sequenced with the Oncomine TCR Beta short-read assay. TCRdb ran MiXCR on the PCR reads and lists one entry per CDR3 protein. The sample lists 17,000 or so distinct CDR3 sequences, less than 70% occurring once. Treatment defined: roughly nine-day PBMC culture with coronavirus spike peptide pools or control peptides (ViraFEST assay). Under the ViraFEST approach, antigen-specific T cells were expanded with peptide pools and TCRs subsequently sequenced. These CD4+ T cells came from roughly 9-day cultures by negative selection.

The source of this sequence is a human donor who had recovered from COVID-19. What was sequenced was CD4+ T cells from blood, cultured in vitro. This chain uses TRBV7-3 with TRBJ2-3; 10 bases align to TRBD2. The CDR3 spells CASSLSGRASDTQYF. For the CDR3, the DNA is TGTGCCAGCAGCCTCAGCGGGAGGGCTTCGGATACGCAGTATTTT.